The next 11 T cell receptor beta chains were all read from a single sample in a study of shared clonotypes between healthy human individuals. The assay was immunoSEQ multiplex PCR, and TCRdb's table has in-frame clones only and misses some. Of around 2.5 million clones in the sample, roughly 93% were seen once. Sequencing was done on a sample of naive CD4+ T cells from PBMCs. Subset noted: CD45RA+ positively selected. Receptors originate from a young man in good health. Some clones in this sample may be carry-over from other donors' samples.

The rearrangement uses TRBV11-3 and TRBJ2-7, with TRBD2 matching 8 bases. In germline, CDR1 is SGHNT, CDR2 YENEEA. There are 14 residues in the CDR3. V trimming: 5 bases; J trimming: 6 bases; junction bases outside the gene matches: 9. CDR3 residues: CASSLTGTSFEQYF. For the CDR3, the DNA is TGTGCCAGCAGCCTCACCGGGACTAGTTTCGAGCAGTACTTC.

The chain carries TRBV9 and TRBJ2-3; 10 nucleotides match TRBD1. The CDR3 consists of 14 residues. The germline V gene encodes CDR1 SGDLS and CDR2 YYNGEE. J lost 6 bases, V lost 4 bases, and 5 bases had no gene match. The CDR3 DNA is TGTGCCAGCAGCCTCGGGACAGGGGCGGATACGCAGTATTTT. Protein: CASSLGTGADTQYF. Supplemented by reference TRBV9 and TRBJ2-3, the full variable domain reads DSGVTQTPKHLITATGQRVTLRCSPRSGDLSVYWYQQSLDQGLQFLIQYYNGEERAKGNILERFSAQQFPDLHSELNLSSLELGDSALYFCASSLGTGADTQYFGPGTRLTVL.

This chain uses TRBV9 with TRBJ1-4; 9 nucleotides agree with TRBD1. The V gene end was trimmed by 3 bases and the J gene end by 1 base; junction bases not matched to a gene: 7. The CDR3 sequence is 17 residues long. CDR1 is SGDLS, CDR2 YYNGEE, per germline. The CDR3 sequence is CASSARDRVLTNEKLFF. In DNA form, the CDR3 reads TGTGCCAGCAGCGCCCGGGACAGGGTCTTAACTAATGAAAAACTGTTTTTT.

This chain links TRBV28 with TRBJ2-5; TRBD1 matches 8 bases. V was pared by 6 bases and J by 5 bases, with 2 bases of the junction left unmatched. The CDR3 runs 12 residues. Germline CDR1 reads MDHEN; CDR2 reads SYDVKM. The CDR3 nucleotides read TGTGCCAGCAGGCGGACAGGGGAGACCCAGTACTTC. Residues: CASRRTGETQYF. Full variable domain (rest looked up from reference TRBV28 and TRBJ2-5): DVKVTQSSRYLVKRTGEKVFLECVQDMDHENMFWYRQDPGLGLRLIYFSYDVKMKEKGDIPEGYSVSREKKERFSLILESASTNQTSMYLCASRRTGETQYFGPGTRLLVL.

The CDR3 nucleotides read TGTGCCAGTAGAAAGGGATTCGGTACAGGGAGTAATCAGCCCCAGCATTTT. Its protein product is CASRKGFGTGSNQPQHF. J is TRBJ1-5 and V is TRBV19; maybe TRBD1 (6 bases). There are 17 residues in the CDR3. The V gene's germline CDR1 is LNHDA and CDR2 SQIVND (reference sequence). Trimming removed 6 bases from V and 4 bases from J, with 22 bases in between.

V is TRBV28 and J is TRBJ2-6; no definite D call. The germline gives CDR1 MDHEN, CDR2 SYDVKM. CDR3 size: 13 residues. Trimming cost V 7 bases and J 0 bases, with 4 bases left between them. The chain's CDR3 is CASNLSGANVLTF. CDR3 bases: TGTGCCAGCAACCTCTCTGGGGCCAACGTCCTGACTTTC. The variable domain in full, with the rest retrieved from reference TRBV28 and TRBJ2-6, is DVKVTQSSRYLVKRTGEKVFLECVQDMDHENMFWYRQDPGLGLRLIYFSYDVKMKEKGDIPEGYSVSREKKERFSLILESASTNQTSMYLCASNLSGANVLTFGAGSRLTVL.

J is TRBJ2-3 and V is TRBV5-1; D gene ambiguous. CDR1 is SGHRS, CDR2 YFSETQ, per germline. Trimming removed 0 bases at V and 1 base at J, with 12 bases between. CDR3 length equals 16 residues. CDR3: CASSLGELPGTDTQYF. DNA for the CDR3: TGCGCCAGCAGCTTGGGAGAACTCCCGGGCACAGATACGCAGTATTTT.

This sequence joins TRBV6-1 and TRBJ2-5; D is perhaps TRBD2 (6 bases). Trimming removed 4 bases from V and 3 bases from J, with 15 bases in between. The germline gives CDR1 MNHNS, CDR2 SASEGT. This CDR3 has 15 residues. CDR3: CASSGPGSGEETQYF. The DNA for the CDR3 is TGTGCCAGCAGTGGCCCCGGGAGCGGAGAAGAGACCCAGTACTTC.

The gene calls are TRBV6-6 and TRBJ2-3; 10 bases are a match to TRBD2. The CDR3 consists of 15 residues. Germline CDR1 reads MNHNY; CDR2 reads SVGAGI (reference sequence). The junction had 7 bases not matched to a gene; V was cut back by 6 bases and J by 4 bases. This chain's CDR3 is CASSRAGGPPDTQYF. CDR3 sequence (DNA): TGTGCCAGCAGCCGAGCGGGAGGGCCCCCAGATACGCAGTATTTT.

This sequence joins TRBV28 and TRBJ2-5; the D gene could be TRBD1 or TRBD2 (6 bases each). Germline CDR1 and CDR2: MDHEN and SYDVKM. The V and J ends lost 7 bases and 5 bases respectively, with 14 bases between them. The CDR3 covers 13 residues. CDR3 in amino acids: CASIPGGRETQYF. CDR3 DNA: TGTGCCAGCATTCCCGGGGGCCGGGAGACCCAGTACTTC.

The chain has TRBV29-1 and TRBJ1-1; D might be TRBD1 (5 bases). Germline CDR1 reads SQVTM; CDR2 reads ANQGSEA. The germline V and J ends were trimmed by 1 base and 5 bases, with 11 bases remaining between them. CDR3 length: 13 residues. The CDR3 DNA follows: TGCAGCGTTGAAGCCAGGGCTGGGACTGAAGCTTTCTTT. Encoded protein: CSVEARAGTEAFF.